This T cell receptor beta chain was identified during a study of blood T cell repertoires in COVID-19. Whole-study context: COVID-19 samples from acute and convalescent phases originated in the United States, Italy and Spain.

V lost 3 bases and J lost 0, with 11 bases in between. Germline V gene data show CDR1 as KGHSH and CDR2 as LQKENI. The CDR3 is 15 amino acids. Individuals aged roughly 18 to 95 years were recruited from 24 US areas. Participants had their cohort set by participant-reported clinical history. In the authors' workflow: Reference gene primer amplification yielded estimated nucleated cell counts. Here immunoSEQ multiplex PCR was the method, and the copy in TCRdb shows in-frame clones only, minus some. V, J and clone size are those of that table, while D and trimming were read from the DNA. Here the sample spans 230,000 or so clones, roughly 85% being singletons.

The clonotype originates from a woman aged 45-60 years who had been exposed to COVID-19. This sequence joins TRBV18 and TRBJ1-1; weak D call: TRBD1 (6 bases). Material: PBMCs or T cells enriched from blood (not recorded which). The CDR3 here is CASSPRGQMNTEAFF. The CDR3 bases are TGTGCCAGCTCACCTAGGGGACAAATGAACACTGAAGCTTTCTTT. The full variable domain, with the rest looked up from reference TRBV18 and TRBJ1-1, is NAGVMQNPRHLVRRRGQEARLRCSPMKGHSHVYWYRQLPEEGLKFMVYLQKENIIDESGMPKERFSAEFPKEGPSILRIQQVVRGDSAAYFCASSPRGQMNTEAFFGQGTRLTVV.